The clone carrying this TCR beta chain was found many times. Its antigen is as yet unknown. This sample was taken from a study of response to subunit inactivated influenza vaccine. Broader study findings: Only a handful of new T cells, the authors suggested, are recruited with each seasonal influenza vaccination.

The CDR3 runs 13 residues. The V end was cut by 5 bases, the J end by 8 bases, with 16 bases between. One entry per CDR3 protein, called by TCRdb with MiXCR from the RT-PCR reads. The sample shows around 500,000 distinct CDR3 sequences, 9.5% to 12% of them seen only once. The clonotype was recovered from a man aged 50 to 59 who received an inactivated influenza vaccine. The chain is built from TRBV12-3 or TRBV12-4 and TRBJ2-7; no definite D call. The sample in question was PBMCs from blood, obtained 35 to 45 days after vaccination. This CDR3 is CASSVGPLEKQYF. The CDR3 bases are TGTGCCAGCAGTGTCGGGCCCCTCGAGAAGCAGTACTTC.